This T cell receptor (beta chain) was found in a study of blood T cell repertoires in COVID-19. This clone was observed at least ten times. Germline V gene lookup returns CDR1 LNHDA and CDR2 SQIVND (reference sequence). V gave up 3 bases and J gave up 7 bases, with 10 bases separating them. The CDR3 runs to 13 residues. The method was immunoSEQ multiplex PCR; TCRdb's version includes in-frame clones alone and lacks a portion of them. Among roughly 65,000 clones listed, 79% were seen once. The chain has TRBV19 and TRBJ2-1; D ambiguous. Sequencing was performed on peripheral blood. This TCR derives from a human donor in a cohort sampled during active COVID-19. CDR3 bases: TGTGCCAGTAGTATTACGACACGGAATGAGCAGTTCTTC. Encoded protein: CASSITTRNEQFF.